The T cell receptor beta chain described here comes from a study of cytomegalovirus exposure and HLA in healthy donors. General observations from the study: Later, an analysis found that TCR clusters from the first cohort tended to co-occur in the 110 or so validation repertoires. Confirmation in vitro established that a few CMV-associated chains were specific for CMV antigens. Associated with cytomegalovirus, according to the listing, were 170 or so TCR beta chains.

On this clone: Its antigen is undetermined.

The CDR3 has 13 residues. The V gene's germline CDR1 is SGHAT and CDR2 FQNNGV. V was clipped by 10 bases and J by 5 bases, with 15 bases between them. The donors belonged to the approximately 120-subject validation cohort, separate from the roughly 720-subject first cohort. Libraries were prepared by immunoSEQ multiplex PCR; TCRdb keeps only in-frame clonotypes and omits some of them. The table shows 52,000 or so clones, with approximately 89% occurring only once. The chain uses TRBV11-2 and TRBJ2-1; D gene unclear. This TCR came from a woman under 30 in good health and CMV-seronegative. The sample consisted of PBMCs. The DNA of the CDR3 is TGTGCCACCGGTAGTCTCCAAAACAATGAGCAGTTCTTC. Translation gives CATGSLQNNEQFF.